The 14 T cell receptor beta chains in this list originate from one sample, sequenced in a study of CD8 T cells in Susac syndrome. Random hexamers were used to reverse transcribe an amount of roughly 0.5 to 1 ug RNA. TCRdb passed the immunoSEQ multiplex PCR reads through MiXCR, listing each CDR3 protein once. The data contain 200,000 to 300,000 distinct CDR3 sequences, roughly 95% of them singletons. Sequences were obtained from CD4+ T cells from PBMCs. Receptors originate from a human donor with Susac syndrome.

The gene calls are TRBV12-3 or TRBV12-4 and TRBJ2-1; 10 nucleotides match TRBD2. V lost 4 bases and J lost 12; bases outside the gene matches: 6. The CDR3 has 13 amino acids. Written as DNA, the CDR3 is TGTGCCAGCAGTTCAGAGCGGGAGGGAAGGCAGTTCTTC. Translated, it gives CASSSEREGRQFF.

The chain joins TRBV11-3 to TRBJ2-1; 7 bases fit TRBD2. Germline CDR1 is SGHNT and CDR2 is YENEEA. V lost 5 bases to trimming and J lost 7 bases; unmatched junction nucleotides: 8. CDR3 length: 14 residues. The CDR3 DNA reads as TGTGCCAGCAGCCCGGGGACTACCCAAAATGAGCAGTTCTTC. Translating gives CASSPGTTQNEQFF.

The chain has TRBV30 and TRBJ2-1; TRBD1 agrees at 7 bases. The junction had 14 bases not matched to a gene; V was cut back by 7 bases and J by 11 bases. The CDR3 runs 13 residues. The germline CDR1 and CDR2 sequences are GTSNPN and SVGIG (reference sequence). The CDR3 DNA is TGTGCCTCCCAGGGGGTAGTTGCCGGGAAGCAGTTCTTC. Protein sequence: CASQGVVAGKQFF.

This clonotype has a single count. The CDR3 region has the DNA TGCGCCTGCGGGGCCCTCCTCAACTACAATGAGCAGTTCTTC. Its protein product is CACGALLNYNEQFF. The chain links TRBV4-1 to TRBJ2-1, with D perhaps matching TRBD2 (6 bases). This CDR3 is built from 14 residues. V lost 11 bases to trimming and J lost 3 bases, with 17 bases between them. Germline values: CDR1 MGHRA, CDR2 YSYEKL.

V is TRBV3-1 and J is TRBJ2-1, with D tentatively TRBD2 (6 bases). V dropped 3 bases and J dropped 12 bases, with 21 bases sitting between them. There are 15 residues in the CDR3. CDR1 is LGHDT and CDR2 is YNNKEL in the germline V gene (reference sequence). The CDR3 loop is CASSHLNTPGLLQFF. CDR3 DNA sequence: TGTGCCAGCAGCCACCTAAACACACCGGGACTGTTGCAGTTCTTC.

The CDR3 region is CASSLGVTSGSGSYEQYF. CDR3 DNA: TGTGCCAGCAGTTTAGGGGTAACTAGCGGGAGTGGCTCCTACGAGCAGTACTTC. The V and J genes are TRBV28 and TRBJ2-7, with 11 bases aligning to TRBD2. The V gene end was trimmed by 2 bases and the J gene end by 0 bases; junction bases not matched to a gene: 9. The CDR3 spans 18 residues. Per germline, CDR1 MDHEN and CDR2 SYDVKM.

The V call is TRBV10-3, the J call TRBJ2-1; 7 bases fit TRBD1. This CDR3 spans 14 amino acids. The germline V gene has CDR1 ENHRY and CDR2 SYGVKD. V trimming: 8 bases; J trimming: 5 bases; junction bases outside the gene matches: 9. CDR3 nucleotide sequence: TGTGCCATCGGACGGGGACAGCCTGACAATGAGCAGTTCTTC. Residues: CAIGRGQPDNEQFF.

The chain links TRBV20-1 to TRBJ2-7; perhaps TRBD1 as D (6 bases). In germline, CDR1 is DFQATT, CDR2 SNEGSKA (reference sequence). The V end was cut by 5 bases, the J end by 2 bases, with 16 bases between. There are 14 residues in the CDR3. DNA of the CDR3: TGCAGTGCTGTCGACAGGACTTCAACCTACGAGCAGTACTTC. Translation gives CSAVDRTSTYEQYF.

This clonotype was counted only a few times. The chain joins TRBV29-1 to TRBJ2-1; a possible D gene is TRBD2 (6 bases). The germline gives CDR1 SQVTM, CDR2 ANQGSEA. Trimming took 6 bases from V and 9 from J, leaving 12 bases between them. The CDR3 is made up of 11 amino acids. This CDR3 reads CSVAGTLEQFF. DNA for the CDR3: TGCAGCGTGGCCGGGACTCTTGAGCAGTTCTTC.

The chain recombines TRBV29-1 with TRBJ1-2, with a tentative D call TRBD1 (6 bases). The CDR3 runs 8 residues. Germline values: CDR1 SQVTM, CDR2 ANQGSEA. The CDR3: CSGDGYTF. CDR3 nucleotides: TGCTCAGGGGATGGCTACACCTTC.

The DNA of the CDR3 is TGTGCCACCTTATTCCGGGGCGCCTACAATGAGCAGTTCTTC. Protein product: CATLFRGAYNEQFF. J is TRBJ2-1 and V is TRBV28, with D perhaps being TRBD1 or TRBD2 (5 bases each). This CDR3 has 14 residues. Germline assignment: CDR1 MDHEN and CDR2 SYDVKM. V gave up 10 bases and J gave up 2 bases, with 15 bases separating them. The full variable domain, completed using reference TRBV28 and TRBJ2-1, is DVKVTQSSRYLVKRTGEKVFLECVQDMDHENMFWYRQDPGLGLRLIYFSYDVKMKEKGDIPEGYSVSREKKERFSLILESASTNQTSMYLCATLFRGAYNEQFFGPGTRLTVL.

The chain is built from TRBV5-1 and TRBJ2-1, with 12 bases identical to TRBD2. V lost 0 bases and J lost 8; bases outside the gene matches: 15. Germline V gives CDR1 SGHRS, CDR2 YFSETQ. CDR3 length: 19 residues. In DNA, the CDR3 is TGCGCCAGCAGCTTGGGACCGCCCAAGGCTAGCGGGAGGGCCGATGAGCAGTTCTTC. The encoded protein is CASSLGPPKASGRADEQFF.

V and J are TRBV20-1 and TRBJ1-1; perhaps TRBD1 as D (5 bases). The CDR3 sequence is 14 residues long. Germline V lookup: CDR1 DFQATT, CDR2 SNEGSKA (reference sequence). Trimming pared 4 bases from V and 5 bases from J, leaving 17 bases between. CDR3 residues: CSAILGRGGTEAFF. Written as DNA, the CDR3 is TGCAGTGCTATCCTAGGCCGGGGGGGGACTGAAGCTTTCTTT.

The genes are TRBV7-3 and TRBJ2-1; tentatively, D is TRBD2 (6 bases). The CDR3 sequence is 15 residues long. Germline V gives CDR1 SGHTA, CDR2 FQGTGA. V lost 3 bases and J 0 bases, leaving 9 bases between the germline ends. This CDR3 reads CASSLYGSSYNEQFF. Here the CDR3 DNA reads TGTGCCAGCAGCTTGTACGGGAGCTCCTACAATGAGCAGTTCTTC.